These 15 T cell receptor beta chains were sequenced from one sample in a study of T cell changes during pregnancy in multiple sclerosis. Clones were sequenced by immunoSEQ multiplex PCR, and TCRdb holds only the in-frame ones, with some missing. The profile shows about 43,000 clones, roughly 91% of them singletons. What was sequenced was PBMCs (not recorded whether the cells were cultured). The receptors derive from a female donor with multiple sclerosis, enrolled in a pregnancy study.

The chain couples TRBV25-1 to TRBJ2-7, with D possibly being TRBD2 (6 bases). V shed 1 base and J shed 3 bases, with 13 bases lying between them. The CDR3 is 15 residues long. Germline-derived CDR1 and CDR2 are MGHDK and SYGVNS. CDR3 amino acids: CASSESGGGVYEQYF. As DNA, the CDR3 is TGTGCCAGCAGTGAATCGGGCGGAGGGGTCTACGAGCAGTACTTC.

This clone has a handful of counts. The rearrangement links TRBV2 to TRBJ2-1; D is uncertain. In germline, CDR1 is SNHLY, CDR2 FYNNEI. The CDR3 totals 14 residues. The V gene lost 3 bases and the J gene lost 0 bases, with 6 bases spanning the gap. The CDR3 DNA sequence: TGTGCCAGCAGTGAGGCCAGCTCCTACAATGAGCAGTTCTTC. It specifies CASSEASSYNEQFF.

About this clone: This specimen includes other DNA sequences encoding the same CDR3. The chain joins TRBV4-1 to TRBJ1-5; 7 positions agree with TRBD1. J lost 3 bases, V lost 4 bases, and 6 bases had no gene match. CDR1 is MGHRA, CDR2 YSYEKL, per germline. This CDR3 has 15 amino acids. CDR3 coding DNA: TGCGCCAGCAGCCCTACAGGGGTTTCCAATCAGCCCCAGCATTTT. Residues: CASSPTGVSNQPQHF.

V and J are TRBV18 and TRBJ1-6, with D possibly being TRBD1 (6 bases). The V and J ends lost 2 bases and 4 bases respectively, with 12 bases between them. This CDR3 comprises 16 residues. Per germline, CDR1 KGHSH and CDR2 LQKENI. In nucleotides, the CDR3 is TGTGCCAGCTCACCAACCGTCGGACAGTATAATTCACCCCTCCACTTT. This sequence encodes CASSPTVGQYNSPLHF.

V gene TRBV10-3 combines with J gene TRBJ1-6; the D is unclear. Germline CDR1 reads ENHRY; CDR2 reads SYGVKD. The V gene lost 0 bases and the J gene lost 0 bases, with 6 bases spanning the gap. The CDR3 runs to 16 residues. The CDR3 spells CAISESVGSYNSPLHF. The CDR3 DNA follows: TGTGCCATCAGTGAGTCGGTCGGCTCCTATAATTCACCCCTCCACTTT.

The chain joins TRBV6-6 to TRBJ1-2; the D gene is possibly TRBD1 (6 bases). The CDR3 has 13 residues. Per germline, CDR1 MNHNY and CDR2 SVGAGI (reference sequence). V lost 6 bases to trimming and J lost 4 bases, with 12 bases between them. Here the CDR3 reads CASSLDRAYGYTF. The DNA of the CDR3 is TGTGCCAGCAGCCTGGACAGAGCCTATGGCTACACCTTC.

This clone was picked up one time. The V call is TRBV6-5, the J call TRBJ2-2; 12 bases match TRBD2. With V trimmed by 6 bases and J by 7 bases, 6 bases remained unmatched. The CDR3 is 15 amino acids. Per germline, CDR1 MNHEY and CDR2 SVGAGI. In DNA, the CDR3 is TGTGCCAGCAGGCGGACTAGCGGGATTAACGGGGAGCTGTTTTTT. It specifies CASRRTSGINGELFF.

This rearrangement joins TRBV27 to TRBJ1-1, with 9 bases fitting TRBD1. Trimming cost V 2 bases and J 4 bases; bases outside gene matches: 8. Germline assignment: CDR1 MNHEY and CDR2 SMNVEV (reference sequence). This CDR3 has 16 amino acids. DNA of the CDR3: TGTGCCAGCAGTTTACTTACAGGGGGCGCGCTCACTGAAGCTTTCTTT. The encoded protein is CASSLLTGGALTEAFF.

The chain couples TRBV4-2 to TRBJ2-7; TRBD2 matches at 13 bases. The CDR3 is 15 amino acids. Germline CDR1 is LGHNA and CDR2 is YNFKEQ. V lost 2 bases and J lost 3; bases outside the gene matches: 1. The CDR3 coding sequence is TGTGCCAGCAGCCAACGACTAGCGGGAGGCTACGAGCAGTACTTC. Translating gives CASSQRLAGGYEQYF.

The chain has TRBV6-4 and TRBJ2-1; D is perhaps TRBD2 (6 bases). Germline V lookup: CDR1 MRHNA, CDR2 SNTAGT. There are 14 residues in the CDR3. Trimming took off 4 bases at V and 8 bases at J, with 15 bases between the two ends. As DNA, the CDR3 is TGTGCCAGCAGTGCGGGGGTTGGATCGGATGAGCAGTTCTTC. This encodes CASSAGVGSDEQFF.

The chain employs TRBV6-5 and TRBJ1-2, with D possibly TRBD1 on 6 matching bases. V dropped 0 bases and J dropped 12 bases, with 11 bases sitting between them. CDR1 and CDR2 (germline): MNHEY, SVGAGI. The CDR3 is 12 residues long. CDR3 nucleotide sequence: TGTGCCAGCAGTTACTCAGCTCGGGACAACACCTTC. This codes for CASSYSARDNTF.

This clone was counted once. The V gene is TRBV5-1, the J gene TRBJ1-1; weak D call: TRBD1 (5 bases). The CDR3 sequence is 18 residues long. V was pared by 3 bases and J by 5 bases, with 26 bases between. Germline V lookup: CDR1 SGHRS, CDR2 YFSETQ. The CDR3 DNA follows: TGCGCCAGCAGCTACGACAACAAGACCGGGGCCACGGGGACTGAAGCTTTCTTT. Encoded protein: CASSYDNKTGATGTEAFF.

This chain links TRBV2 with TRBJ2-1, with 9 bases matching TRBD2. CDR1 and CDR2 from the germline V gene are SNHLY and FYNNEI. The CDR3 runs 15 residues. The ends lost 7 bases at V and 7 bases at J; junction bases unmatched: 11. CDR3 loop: CASISETSGKNEQFF. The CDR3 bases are TGTGCCAGCATTTCAGAGACTAGCGGAAAGAATGAGCAGTTCTTC. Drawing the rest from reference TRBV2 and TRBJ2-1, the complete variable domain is EPEVTQTPSHQVTQMGQEVILRCVPISNHLYFYWYRQILGQKVEFLVSFYNNEISEKSEIFDDQFSVERPDGSNFTLKIRSTKLEDSAMYFCASISETSGKNEQFFGPGTRLTVL.

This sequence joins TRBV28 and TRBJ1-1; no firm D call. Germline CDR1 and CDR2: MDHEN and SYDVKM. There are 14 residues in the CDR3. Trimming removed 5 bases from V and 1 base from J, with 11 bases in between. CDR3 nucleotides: TGTGCCAGCAGTCCAAATGACAAGAACACTGAAGCTTTCTTT. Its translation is CASSPNDKNTEAFF.

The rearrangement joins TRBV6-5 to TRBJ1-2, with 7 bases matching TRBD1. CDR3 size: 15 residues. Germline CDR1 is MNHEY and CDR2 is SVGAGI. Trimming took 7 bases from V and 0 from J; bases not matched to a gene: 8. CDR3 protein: CASNTGQNTNYGYTF. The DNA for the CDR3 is TGTGCCAGCAACACGGGACAGAATACTAACTATGGCTACACCTTC.